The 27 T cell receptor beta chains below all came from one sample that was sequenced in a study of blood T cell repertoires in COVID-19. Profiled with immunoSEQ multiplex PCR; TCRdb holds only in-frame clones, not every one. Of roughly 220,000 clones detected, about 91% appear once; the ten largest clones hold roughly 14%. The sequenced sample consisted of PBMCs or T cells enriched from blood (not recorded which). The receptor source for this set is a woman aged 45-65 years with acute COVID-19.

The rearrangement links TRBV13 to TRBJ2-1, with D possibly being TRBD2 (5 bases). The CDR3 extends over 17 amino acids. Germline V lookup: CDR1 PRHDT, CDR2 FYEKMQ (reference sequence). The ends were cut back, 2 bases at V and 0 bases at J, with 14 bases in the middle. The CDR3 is CASSLRLAHISYNEQFF. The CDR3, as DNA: TGTGCCAGCAGCTTACGCCTAGCCCACATCTCCTACAATGAGCAGTTCTTC.

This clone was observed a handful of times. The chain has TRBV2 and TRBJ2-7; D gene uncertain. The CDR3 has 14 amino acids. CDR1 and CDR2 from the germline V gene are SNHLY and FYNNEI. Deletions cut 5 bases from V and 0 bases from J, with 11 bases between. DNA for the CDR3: TGTGCCAGCAGTAAACAGCTGATCTCCTACGAGCAGTACTTC. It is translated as CASSKQLISYEQYF.

The CDR3 is CASSPPGQGYGYTF. The CDR3 DNA reads TGTGCCAGCAGTCCACCGGGACAGGGATATGGCTACACCTTC. The rearrangement joins TRBV28 to TRBJ1-2; TRBD1 aligns across 9 bases. The V gene's germline CDR1 is MDHEN and CDR2 SYDVKM. This CDR3 contains 14 residues. The V gene end was trimmed by 5 bases and the J gene end by 5 bases; junction bases not matched to a gene: 6.

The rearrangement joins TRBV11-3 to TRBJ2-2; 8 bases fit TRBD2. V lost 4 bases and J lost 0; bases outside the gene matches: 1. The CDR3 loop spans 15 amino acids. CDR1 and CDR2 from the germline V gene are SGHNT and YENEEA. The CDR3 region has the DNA TGTGCCAGCAGCTCTAGCGGGTCGAACACCGGGGAGCTGTTTTTT. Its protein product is CASSSSGSNTGELFF.

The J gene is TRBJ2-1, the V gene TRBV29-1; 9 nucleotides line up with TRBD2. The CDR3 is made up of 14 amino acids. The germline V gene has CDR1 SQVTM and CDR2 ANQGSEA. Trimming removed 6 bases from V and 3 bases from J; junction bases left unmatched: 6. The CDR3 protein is CSVLAGVVYNEQFF. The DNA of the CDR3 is TGCAGCGTCTTAGCGGGAGTCGTCTACAATGAGCAGTTCTTC.

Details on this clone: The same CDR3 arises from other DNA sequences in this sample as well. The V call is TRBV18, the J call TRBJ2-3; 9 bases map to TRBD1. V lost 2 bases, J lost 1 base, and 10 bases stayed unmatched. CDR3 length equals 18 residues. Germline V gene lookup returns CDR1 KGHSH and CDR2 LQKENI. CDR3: CASSPGQGRSGGTDTQYF. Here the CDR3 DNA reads TGTGCCAGCTCACCAGGACAGGGGAGGTCGGGTGGCACAGATACGCAGTATTTT.

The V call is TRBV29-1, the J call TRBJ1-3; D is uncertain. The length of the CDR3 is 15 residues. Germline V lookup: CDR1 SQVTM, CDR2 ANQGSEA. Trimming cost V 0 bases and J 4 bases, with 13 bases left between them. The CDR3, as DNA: TGCAGCGTTGAAGATACCGGTTCGAGAGGAAACACCATATATTTT. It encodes CSVEDTGSRGNTIYF.

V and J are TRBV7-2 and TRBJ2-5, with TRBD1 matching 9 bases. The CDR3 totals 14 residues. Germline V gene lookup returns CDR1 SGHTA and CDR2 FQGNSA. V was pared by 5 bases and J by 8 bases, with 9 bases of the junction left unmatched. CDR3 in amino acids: CASSTRTGEATQYF. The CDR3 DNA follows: TGTGCCAGCAGCACTCGGACAGGGGAAGCTACCCAGTACTTC.

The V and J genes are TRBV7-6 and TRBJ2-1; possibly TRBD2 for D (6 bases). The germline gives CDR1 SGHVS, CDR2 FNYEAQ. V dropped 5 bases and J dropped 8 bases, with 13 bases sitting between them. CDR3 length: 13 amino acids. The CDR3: CASSRTRDYEQFF. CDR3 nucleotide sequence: TGTGCCAGCAGCCGAACTAGGGACTATGAGCAGTTCTTC.

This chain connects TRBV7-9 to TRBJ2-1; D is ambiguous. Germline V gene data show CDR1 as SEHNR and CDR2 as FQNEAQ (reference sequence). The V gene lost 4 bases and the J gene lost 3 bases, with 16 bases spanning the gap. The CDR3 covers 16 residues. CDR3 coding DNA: TGTGCCAGCAGCTCTAGTTTCCCTCCCGTCTACAATGAGCAGTTCTTC. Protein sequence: CASSSSFPPVYNEQFF.

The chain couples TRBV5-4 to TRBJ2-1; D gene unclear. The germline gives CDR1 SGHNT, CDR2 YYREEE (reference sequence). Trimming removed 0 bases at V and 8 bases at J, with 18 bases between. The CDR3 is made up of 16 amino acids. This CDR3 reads CASSLVAHLSVYEQFF. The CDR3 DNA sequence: TGTGCCAGCAGCTTGGTAGCTCATCTGTCGGTCTATGAGCAGTTCTTC.

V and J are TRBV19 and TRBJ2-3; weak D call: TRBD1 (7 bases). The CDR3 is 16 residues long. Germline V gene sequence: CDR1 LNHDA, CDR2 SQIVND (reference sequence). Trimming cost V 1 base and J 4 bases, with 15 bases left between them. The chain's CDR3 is CASSIGGGGGPDTQYF. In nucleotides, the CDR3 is TGTGCCAGTAGTATAGGAGGAGGGGGCGGCCCAGATACGCAGTATTTT.

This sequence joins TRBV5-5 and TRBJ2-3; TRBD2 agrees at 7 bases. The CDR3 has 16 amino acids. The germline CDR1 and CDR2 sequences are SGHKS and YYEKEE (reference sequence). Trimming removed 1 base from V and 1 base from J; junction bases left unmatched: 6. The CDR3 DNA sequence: TGTGCCAGCAGCTTGCCCCGGGGAGGGCGCACAGATACGCAGTATTTT. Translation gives CASSLPRGGRTDTQYF.

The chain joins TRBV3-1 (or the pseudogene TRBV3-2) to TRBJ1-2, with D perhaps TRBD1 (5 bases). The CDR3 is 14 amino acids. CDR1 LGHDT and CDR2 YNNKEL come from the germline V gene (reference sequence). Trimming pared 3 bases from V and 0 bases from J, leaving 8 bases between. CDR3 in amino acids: CASSHDRANYGYTF. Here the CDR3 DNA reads TGTGCCAGCAGCCACGACAGAGCTAACTATGGCTACACCTTC.

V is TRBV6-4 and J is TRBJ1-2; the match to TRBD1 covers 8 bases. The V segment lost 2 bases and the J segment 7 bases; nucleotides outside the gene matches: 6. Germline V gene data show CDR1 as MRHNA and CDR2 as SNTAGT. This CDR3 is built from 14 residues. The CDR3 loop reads CASSDGDRSRGYTF. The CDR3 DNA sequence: TGTGCCAGCAGTGACGGGGACAGGTCTCGTGGCTACACCTTC.

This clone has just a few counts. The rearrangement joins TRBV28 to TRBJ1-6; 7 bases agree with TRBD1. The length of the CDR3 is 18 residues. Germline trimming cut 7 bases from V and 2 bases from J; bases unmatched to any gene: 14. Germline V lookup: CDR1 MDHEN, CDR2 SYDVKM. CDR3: CASITGDVERTYNSPLHF. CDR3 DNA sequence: TGTGCCAGCATAACAGGGGACGTCGAACGAACCTATAATTCACCCCTCCACTTT.

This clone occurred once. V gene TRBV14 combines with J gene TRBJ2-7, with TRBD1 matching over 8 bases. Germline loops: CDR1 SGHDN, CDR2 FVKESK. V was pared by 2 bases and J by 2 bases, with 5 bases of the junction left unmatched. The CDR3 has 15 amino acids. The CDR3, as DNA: TGTGCCAGCAGCCAACGACAGGGGCTAACCTACGAGCAGTACTTC. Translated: CASSQRQGLTYEQYF.

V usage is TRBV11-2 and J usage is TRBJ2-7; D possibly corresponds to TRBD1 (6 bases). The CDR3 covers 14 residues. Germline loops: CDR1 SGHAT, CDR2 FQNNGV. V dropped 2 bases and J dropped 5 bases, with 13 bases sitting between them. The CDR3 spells CASSLQGSGDEQYF. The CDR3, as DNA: TGTGCCAGCAGCTTACAGGGGTCAGGCGACGAGCAGTACTTC.

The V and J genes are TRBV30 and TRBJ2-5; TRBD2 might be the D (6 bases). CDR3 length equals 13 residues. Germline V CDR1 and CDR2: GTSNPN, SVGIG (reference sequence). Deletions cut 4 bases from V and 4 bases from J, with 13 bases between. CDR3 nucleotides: TGTGCCTGGAATAGACTAGTCGGAGAGACCCAGTACTTC. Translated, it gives CAWNRLVGETQYF.

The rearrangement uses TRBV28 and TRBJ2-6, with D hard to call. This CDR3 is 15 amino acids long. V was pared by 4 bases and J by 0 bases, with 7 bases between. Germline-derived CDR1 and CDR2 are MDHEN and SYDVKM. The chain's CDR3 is CASSSGGSGANVLTF. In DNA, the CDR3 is TGTGCCAGCAGTTCTGGCGGCTCTGGGGCCAACGTCCTGACTTTC.

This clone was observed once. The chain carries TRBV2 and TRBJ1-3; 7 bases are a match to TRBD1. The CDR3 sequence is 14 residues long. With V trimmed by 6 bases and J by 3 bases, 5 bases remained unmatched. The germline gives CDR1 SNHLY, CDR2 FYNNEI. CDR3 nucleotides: TGTGCCAGCAGGAAAGGGGGCGGTGGAAACACCATATATTTT. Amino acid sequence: CASRKGGGGNTIYF.

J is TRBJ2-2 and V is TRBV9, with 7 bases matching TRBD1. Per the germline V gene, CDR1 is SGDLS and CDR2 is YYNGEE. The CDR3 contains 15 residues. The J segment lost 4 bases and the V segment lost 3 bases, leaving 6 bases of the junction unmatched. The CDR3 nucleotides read TGTGCCAGCAGCGCAACAGGGGCGAGCACCGGGGAGCTGTTTTTT. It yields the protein CASSATGASTGELFF.

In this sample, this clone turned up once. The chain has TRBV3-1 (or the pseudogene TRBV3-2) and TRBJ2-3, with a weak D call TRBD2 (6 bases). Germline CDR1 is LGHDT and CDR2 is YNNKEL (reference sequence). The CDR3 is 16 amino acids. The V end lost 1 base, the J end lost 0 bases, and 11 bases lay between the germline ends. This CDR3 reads CASSQGGSGSTDTQYF. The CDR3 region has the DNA TGTGCCAGCAGCCAAGGAGGTAGCGGTAGCACAGATACGCAGTATTTT.

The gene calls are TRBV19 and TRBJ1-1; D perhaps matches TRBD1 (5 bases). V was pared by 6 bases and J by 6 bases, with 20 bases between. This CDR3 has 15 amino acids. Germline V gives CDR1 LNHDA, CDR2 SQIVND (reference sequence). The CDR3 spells CASRDRSWGVAEAFF. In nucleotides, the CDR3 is TGTGCCAGTAGAGACAGATCTTGGGGCGTGGCTGAAGCTTTCTTT.

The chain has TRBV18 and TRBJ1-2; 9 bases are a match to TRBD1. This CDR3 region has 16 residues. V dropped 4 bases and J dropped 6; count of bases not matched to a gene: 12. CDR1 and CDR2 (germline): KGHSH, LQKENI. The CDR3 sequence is CASSQRMGQGGHGYTF. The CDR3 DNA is TGTGCCAGCTCACAACGGATGGGACAGGGAGGACATGGCTACACCTTC.

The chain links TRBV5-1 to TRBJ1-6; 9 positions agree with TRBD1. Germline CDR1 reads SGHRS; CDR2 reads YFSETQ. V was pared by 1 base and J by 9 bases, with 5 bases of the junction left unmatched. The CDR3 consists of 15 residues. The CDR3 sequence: CASSLSGQGTSPLHF. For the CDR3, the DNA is TGCGCCAGCAGCTTGTCGGGACAGGGAACTTCACCCCTCCACTTT.

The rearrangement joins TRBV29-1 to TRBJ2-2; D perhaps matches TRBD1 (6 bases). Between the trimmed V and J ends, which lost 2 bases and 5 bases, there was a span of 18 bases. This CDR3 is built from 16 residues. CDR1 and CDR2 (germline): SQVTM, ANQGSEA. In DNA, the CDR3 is TGCAGCGTTGAACGGCAGGGGACGAGGAAAACCGGGGAGCTGTTTTTT. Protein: CSVERQGTRKTGELFF.